This T cell receptor beta chain comes out of a study of blood T cell repertoires in COVID-19. Study-level background: T cells, B-cell-depleted T cells, or PBMCs provided the cDNA or gDNA that served as material.

CDR3 length equals 13 residues. Per germline, CDR1 SQVTM and CDR2 ANQGSEA. V was cut by 6 bases and J by 3 bases, with 14 bases left in between. Assay: immunoSEQ multiplex PCR; the TCRdb copy retains only in-frame clones and omits some. The sample shows around 99,000 clones, about 80% of them seen only once. The TCR was taken from a man in his sixties or seventies with acute or convalescent COVID-19. V usage is TRBV29-1 and J usage is TRBJ1-1; D might be TRBD1 (5 bases). The sample consisted of peripheral blood. The CDR3: CSVTDSLYTEAFF. The CDR3 coding sequence is TGCAGCGTCACAGACAGTCTCTACACTGAAGCTTTCTTT.